This TCR beta chain is drawn from a study of blood T cell repertoires in COVID-19. Study overall: PBMCs, B-cell-depleted T cells, or T cells were the source of the cDNA or gDNA that made up the material.

Original processing notes: By means of reference gene primer amplification, nucleated cell counts were estimated. Assay: immunoSEQ multiplex PCR; the TCRdb copy retains only in-frame clones and omits some. V and J calls and clone size follow that table, whereas D and trimming were derived from the DNA. The profile covers around 160,000 clones, with 75% to 90% appearing a single time and about 3.4% taken by the ten largest. This clone was observed a single time. V lost 1 base to trimming and J lost 3 bases, with 7 bases between them. The germline V gene has CDR1 SGHAT and CDR2 FQNNGV. The CDR3 runs 13 residues.

This receptor was identified in a woman between 55 and 75 years old who had recovered from COVID-19. The sequencing sample was made of PBMCs or T cells enriched from blood (not recorded which). The J gene is TRBJ2-7, the V gene TRBV11-2; D is undetermined. The CDR3 bases are TGTGCCAGCAGCTTAGTAGTCCACTACGAGCAGTACTTC. As protein: CASSLVVHYEQYF.